In this sample, the clone carrying this T cell receptor (beta chain) turned up many times. The antigen is not known. The sample comes from a study of T cells in Graves' hyperthyroidism and ophthalmopathy. Notes on the study in general: Most clonotypes expanded in thyroid above 0.001 were likewise present in blood.

The PBMCs studied were ones that came from 10 ml fresh peripheral blood. The CDR3 length is 16 residues. CDR1 is SEHNR, CDR2 FQNEAQ, per germline (reference sequence). V gave up 5 bases and J gave up 3 bases, with 18 bases separating them. TCR beta CDR3 sequences were amplified from RNA transcripts. The TCR CDR3 was amplified in a first-round RT-PCR using the HTBI primer set. TCRdb analysed the multiplex PCR reads with MiXCR anew, one entry per CDR3 protein. In the table there are around 35,000 distinct CDR3 sequences, around half of which are singletons. The chain has TRBV7-9 and TRBJ2-3; D uncertain. This clonotype was sampled from a woman aged 40 to 50 with Graves' ophthalmopathy. Sequencing input: blood. In DNA, the CDR3 is TGTGCCAGCAGCCCAGCGTTAACCTATGGGACAGATACGCAGTATTTT. Translation gives CASSPALTYGTDTQYF.